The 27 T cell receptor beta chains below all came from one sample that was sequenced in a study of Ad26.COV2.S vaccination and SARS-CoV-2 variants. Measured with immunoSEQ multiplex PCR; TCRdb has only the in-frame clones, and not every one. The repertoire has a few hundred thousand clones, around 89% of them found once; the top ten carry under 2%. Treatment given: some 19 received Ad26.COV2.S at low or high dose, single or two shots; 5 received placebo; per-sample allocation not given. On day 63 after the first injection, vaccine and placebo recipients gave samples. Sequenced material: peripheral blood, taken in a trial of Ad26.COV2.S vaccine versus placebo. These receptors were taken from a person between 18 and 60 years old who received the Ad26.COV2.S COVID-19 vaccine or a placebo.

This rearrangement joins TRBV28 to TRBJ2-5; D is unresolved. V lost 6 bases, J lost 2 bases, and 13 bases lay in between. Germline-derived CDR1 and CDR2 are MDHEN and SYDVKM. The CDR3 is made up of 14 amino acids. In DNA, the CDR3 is TGTGCCAGCAGCCCTCCTGCCAGGCAAGAGACCCAGTACTTC. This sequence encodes CASSPPARQETQYF.

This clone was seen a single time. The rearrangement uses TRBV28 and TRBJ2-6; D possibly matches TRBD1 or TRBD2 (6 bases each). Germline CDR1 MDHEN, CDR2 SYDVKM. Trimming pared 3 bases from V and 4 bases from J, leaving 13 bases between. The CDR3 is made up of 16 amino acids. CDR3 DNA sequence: TGTGCCAGCAGTTTCTCCCTGGGGGGCGGGGCCAACGTCCTGACTTTC. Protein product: CASSFSLGGGANVLTF.

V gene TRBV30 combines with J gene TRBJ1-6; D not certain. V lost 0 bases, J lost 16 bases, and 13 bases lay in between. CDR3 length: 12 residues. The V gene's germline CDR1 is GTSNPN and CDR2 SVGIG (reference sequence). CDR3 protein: CAWSVLGTLLHF. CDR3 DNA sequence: TGTGCCTGGAGTGTATTAGGCACTCTTCTCCACTTT.

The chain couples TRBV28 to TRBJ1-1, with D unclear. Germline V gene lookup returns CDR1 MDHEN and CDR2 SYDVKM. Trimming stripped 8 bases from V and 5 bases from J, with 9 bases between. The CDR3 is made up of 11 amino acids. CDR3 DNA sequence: TGTGCCAGCTTAGCGAGGACTGAAGCTTTCTTT. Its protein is CASLARTEAFF.

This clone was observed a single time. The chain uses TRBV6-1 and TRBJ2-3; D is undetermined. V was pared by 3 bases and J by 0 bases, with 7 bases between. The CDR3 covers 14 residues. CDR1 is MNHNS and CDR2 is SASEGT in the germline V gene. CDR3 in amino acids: CASSEAASTDTQYF. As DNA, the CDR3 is TGTGCCAGCAGTGAGGCAGCTAGCACAGATACGCAGTATTTT.

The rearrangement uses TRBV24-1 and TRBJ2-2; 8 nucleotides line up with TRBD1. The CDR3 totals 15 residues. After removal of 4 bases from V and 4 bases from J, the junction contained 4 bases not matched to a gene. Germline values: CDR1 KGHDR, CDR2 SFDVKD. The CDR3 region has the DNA TGTGCCACCAGTGACGGACAGGGAGTCACCGGGGAGCTGTTTTTT. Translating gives CATSDGQGVTGELFF.

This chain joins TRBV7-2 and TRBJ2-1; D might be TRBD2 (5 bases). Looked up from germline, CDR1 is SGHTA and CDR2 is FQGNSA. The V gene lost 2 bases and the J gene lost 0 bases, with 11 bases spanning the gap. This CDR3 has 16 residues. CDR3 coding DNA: TGTGCCAGCAGCTTATCCAGTGGGAGCTCCTACAATGAGCAGTTCTTC. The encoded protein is CASSLSSGSSYNEQFF.

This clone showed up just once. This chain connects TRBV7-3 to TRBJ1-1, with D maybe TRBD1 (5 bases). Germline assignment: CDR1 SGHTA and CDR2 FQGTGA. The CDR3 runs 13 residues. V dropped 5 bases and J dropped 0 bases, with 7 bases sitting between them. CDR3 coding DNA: TGTGCCAGCAGCGGGGCCATGAACACTGAAGCTTTCTTT. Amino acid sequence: CASSGAMNTEAFF.

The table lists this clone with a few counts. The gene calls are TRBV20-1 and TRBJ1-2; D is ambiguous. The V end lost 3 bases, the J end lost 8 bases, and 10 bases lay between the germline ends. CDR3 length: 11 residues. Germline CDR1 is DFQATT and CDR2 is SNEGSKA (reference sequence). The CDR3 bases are TGCAGTGCTAGGCCGCCGGTAGGCTACACCTTC. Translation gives CSARPPVGYTF.

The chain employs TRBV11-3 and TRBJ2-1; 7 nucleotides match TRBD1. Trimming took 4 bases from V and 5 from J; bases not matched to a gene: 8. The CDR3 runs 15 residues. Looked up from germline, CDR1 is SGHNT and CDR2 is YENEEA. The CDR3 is CASSSRDSSNNEQFF. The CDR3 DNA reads TGTGCCAGCAGCTCCCGGGACAGTAGTAACAATGAGCAGTTCTTC.

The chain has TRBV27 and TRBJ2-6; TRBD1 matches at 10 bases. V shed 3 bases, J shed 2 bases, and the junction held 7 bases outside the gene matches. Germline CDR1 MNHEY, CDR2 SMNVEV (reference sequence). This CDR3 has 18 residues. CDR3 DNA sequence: TGTGCCAGCAGTTTTACGGGACAGGGGTTACCTGGGGCCAACGTCCTGACTTTC. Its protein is CASSFTGQGLPGANVLTF.

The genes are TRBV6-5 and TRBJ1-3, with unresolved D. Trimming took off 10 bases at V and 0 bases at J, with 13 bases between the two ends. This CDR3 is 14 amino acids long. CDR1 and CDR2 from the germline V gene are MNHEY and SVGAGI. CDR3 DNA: TGTGCCACCGCACAGACGTCCTCTGGAAACACCATATATTTT. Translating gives CATAQTSSGNTIYF.

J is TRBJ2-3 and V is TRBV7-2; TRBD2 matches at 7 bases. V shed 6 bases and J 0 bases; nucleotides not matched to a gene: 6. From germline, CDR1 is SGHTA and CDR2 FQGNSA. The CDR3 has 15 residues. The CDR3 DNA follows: TGTGCCAGCAGTCTACCAGCGGGGAGCACAGATACGCAGTATTTT. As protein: CASSLPAGSTDTQYF.

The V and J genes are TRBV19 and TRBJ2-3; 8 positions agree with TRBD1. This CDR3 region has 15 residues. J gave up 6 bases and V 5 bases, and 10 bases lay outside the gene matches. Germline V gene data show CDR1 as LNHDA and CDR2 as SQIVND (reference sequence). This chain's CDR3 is CASSVGTGGGDTQYF. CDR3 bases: TGTGCCAGTAGTGTGGGAACAGGGGGTGGGGATACGCAGTATTTT.

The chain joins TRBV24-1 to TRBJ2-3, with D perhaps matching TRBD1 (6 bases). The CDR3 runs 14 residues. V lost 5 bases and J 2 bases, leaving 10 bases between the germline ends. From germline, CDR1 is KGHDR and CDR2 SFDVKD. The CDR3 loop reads CATSVNRATDTQYF. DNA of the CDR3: TGTGCCACCAGTGTGAACAGGGCCACAGATACGCAGTATTTT.

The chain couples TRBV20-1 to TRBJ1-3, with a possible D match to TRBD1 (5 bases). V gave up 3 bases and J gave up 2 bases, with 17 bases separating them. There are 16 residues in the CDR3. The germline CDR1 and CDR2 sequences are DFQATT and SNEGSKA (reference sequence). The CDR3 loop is CSASPQGGVTGNTIYF. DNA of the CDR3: TGCAGTGCTAGTCCTCAGGGCGGGGTTACTGGAAACACCATATATTTT.

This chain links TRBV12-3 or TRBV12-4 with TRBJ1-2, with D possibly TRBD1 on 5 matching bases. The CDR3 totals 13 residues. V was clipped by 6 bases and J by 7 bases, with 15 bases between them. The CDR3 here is CASSSRRGRGYTF. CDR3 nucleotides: TGTGCCAGCAGCTCCAGGAGGGGTCGTGGCTACACCTTC.

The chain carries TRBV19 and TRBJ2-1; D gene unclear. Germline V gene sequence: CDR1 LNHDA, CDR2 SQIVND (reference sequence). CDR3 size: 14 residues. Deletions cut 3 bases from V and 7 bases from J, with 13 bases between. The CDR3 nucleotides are TGTGCCAGTAGTATTTATGTGGTTAATAATGAGCAGTTCTTC. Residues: CASSIYVVNNEQFF.

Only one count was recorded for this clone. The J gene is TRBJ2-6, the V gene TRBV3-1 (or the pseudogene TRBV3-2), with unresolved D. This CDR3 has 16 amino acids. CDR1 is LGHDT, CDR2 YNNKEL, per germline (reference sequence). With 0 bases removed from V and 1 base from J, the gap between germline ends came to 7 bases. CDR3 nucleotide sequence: TGTGCCAGCAGCCAAGAATGGGCATCTGGGGCCAACGTCCTGACTTTC. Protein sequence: CASSQEWASGANVLTF.

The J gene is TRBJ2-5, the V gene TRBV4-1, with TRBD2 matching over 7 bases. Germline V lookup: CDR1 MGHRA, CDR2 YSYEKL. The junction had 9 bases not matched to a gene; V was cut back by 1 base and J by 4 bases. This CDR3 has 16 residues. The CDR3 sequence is CASSQVALGEGETQYF. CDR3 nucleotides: TGCGCCAGCAGCCAAGTGGCTTTGGGGGAGGGAGAGACCCAGTACTTC.

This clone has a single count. Here the CDR3 reads CASSLREGLTGELFF. The CDR3, as DNA: TGTGCCAGCAGCTTGCGGGAGGGCCTGACCGGGGAGCTGTTTTTT. The rearrangement joins TRBV5-6 to TRBJ2-2; 8 bases fit TRBD2. This CDR3 has 15 amino acids. The germline gives CDR1 SGHDT, CDR2 YYEEEE. With 1 base clipped from V and 5 bases from J, the junction kept 4 bases outside the gene matches.

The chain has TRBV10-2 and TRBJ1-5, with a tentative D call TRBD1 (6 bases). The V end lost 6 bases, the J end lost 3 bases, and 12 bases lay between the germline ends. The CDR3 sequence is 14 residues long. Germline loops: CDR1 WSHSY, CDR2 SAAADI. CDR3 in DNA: TGCGCCAGCAGAAGGACAGACAACAATCAGCCCCAGCATTTT. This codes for CASRRTDNNQPQHF.

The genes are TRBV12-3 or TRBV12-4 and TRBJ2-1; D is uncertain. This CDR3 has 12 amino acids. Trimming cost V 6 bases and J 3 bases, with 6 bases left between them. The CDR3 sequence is CASSPVYNEQFF. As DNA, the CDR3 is TGTGCCAGCAGCCCGGTCTACAATGAGCAGTTCTTC.

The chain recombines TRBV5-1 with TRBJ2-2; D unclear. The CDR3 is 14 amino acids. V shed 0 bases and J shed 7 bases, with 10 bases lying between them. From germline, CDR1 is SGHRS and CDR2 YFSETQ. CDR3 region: CASSLDGRGGELFF. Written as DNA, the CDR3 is TGCGCCAGCAGCTTGGACGGGCGCGGCGGGGAGCTGTTTTTT.

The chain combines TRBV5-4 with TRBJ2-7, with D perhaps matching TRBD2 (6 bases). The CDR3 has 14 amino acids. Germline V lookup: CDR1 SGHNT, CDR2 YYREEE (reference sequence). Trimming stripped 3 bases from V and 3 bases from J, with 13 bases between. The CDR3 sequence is CASSSTRGYYEQYF. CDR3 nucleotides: TGTGCCAGCAGCTCAACCCGGGGGTACTACGAGCAGTACTTC.

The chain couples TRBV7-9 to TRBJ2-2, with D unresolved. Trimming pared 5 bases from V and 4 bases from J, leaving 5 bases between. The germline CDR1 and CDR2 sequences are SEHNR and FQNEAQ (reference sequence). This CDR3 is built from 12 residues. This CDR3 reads CASSPFTGELFF. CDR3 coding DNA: TGTGCCAGCAGCCCATTCACCGGGGAGCTGTTTTTT.

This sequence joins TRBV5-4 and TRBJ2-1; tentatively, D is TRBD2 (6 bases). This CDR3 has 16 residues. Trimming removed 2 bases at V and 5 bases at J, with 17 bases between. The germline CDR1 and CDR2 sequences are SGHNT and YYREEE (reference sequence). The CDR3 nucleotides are TGTGCCAGCAGCTTCATTGGGCGGGGAAGGCACAATGAGCAGTTCTTC. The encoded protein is CASSFIGRGRHNEQFF.